This TCR beta chain was obtained from a study of OX40 agonist ivuxolimab in advanced cancers. Study-level information: Patients received ivuxolimab, an agonistic anti-OX40 (CD134) antibody. Approximately 41% of patients had received prior checkpoint inhibitor therapy.

Libraries were prepared by immunoSEQ multiplex PCR; TCRdb keeps only in-frame clonotypes and omits some of them. The data contain 65,000 to 85,000 clones, 75% to 90% of them singletons. This clone appeared a single time. Its antigen is undetermined. The V end lost 3 bases, the J end lost 3 bases, and 12 bases lay between the germline ends. The length of the CDR3 is 14 residues. Per germline, CDR1 LNHDA and CDR2 SQIVND (reference sequence). Autoimmune disease history or systemic immunosuppression led to patients being barred. Whole-study results and caveats: Among the nonresponders, some also had low normalized T-cell clonal expansion.

The sequenced sample was CD4+ or CD8+ T cells sorted from blood, obtained in a trial of the OX40 agonist ivuxolimab. The origin of this receptor is an adult with an advanced solid tumor such as melanoma, head and neck, liver or kidney cancer. V and J are TRBV19 and TRBJ2-7; D assignment may be TRBD1 or TRBD2 (5 bases each). DNA of the CDR3: TGTGCCAGTAGTATTCGGGGCCAGGGCTACGAGCAGTACTTC. Translating gives CASSIRGQGYEQYF.